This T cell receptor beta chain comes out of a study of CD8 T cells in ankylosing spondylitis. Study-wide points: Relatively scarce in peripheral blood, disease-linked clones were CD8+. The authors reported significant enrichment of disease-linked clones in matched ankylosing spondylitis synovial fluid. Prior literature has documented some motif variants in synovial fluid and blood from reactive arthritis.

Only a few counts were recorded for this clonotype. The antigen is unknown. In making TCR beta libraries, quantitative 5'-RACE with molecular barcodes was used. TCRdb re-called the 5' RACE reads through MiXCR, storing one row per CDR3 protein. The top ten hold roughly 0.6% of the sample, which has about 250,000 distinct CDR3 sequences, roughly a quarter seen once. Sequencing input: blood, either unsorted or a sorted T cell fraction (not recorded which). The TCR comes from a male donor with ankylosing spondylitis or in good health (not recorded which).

CDR3 region: CASKSQGTGGGNSPLHF. As DNA, the CDR3 is TGTGCCAGCAAGAGCCAGGGGACAGGGGGCGGTAATTCACCCCTCCACTTT. V is TRBV6-1 and J is TRBJ1-6; 12 positions agree with TRBD1. Germline V CDR1 and CDR2: MNHNS, SASEGT. CDR3 length equals 17 residues. V dropped 7 bases and J dropped 6; count of bases not matched to a gene: 10.